This T cell receptor beta chain was recorded in a study of blood T cell repertoires in COVID-19. Study context: COVID-19 samples, acute and convalescent, were from the United States, Italy and Spain. From T cells, B-cell-depleted T cells, or PBMCs came the material, which was cDNA or gDNA.

CDR1 and CDR2 from the germline V gene are SGHNT and YYREEE (reference sequence). The CDR3 extends over 14 amino acids. With 0 bases clipped from V and 13 bases from J, the junction kept 11 bases outside the gene matches. In the original processing: Estimated nucleated cell counts came from reference gene primer amplification. The protocol was immunoSEQ multiplex PCR, while the TCRdb copy is restricted to in-frame clones and leaves out a portion. From that table come the V and J calls and clone size; the DNA was used to work out D and trimming. The sample holds roughly 190,000 clones, approximately 84% seen once.

This sequence joins TRBV5-4 and TRBJ2-3; 7 bases map to TRBD2. The sample consisted of peripheral blood. This sequence originates from a woman aged 70-85 years with active or convalescent COVID-19. The CDR3 sequence: CASSLDPSGLPEYF. CDR3 coding DNA: TGTGCCAGCAGCTTGGATCCTAGCGGACTACCCGAGTATTTT.